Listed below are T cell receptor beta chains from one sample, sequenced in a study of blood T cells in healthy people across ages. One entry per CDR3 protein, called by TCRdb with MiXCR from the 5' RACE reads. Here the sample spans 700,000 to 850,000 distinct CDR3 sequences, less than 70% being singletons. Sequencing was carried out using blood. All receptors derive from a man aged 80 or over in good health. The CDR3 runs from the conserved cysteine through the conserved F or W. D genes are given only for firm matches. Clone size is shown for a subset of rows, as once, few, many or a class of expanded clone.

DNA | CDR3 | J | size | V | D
TGCGCCAGCAGCCAAGATCGGGGGACTAGCGGGAGGAACAGATACGCGTATTTT | CASSQDRGTSGRNRYAYF | TRBJ2-3 | NA | TRBV4-1 | TRBD2
TGTGCCAGCAGGTTGACAGGACAGGGCTACACCTTC | CASRLTGQGYTF | TRBJ1-2 | NA | TRBV2 | NA
TGTGCCAGCAGTGAATTTCCACGGGAGTACAATGAGCAGTTCTTC | CASSEFPREYNEQFF | TRBJ2-1 | NA | TRBV25-1 | NA
TGTGCCAGCTCACTTAGTATGGACACTGAAGCTTTCTTT | CASSLSMDTEAFF | TRBJ1-1 | NA | TRBV18 | NA
TGCAGTGCTAGAGCGCGTGACGGACTAGCGGGGGGAGGCACCCAGTACTTC | CSARARDGLAGGGTQYF | TRBJ2-5 | few | TRBV20-1 | TRBD2
TGTGCCAGCAGTGGAAACACAGGGGGCTTCACTGAAGCTTTCTTT | CASSGNTGGFTEAFF | TRBJ1-1 | NA | TRBV6-6 | TRBD1
TGTGCCAGCAGCCAGGAAAAGATAAGGGGCTACACCTTC | CASSQEKIRGYTF | TRBJ1-2 | NA | TRBV3-1 | NA
TGCAGTGGTAGAGGGGACGATTTCCCCTACGAGCAGTACTTC | CSGRGDDFPYEQYF | TRBJ2-7 | NA | TRBV20-1 | NA
TGCAGCGCCTGGACGGCGCCTGGGGAGCAGTACTTC | CSAWTAPGEQYF | TRBJ2-7 | NA | TRBV29-1 | NA
TGTGCCAGCAGCCAAGAAAACGGCTATAAGCAGTACTTC | CASSQENGYKQYF | TRBJ2-5 | few | TRBV3-1 | NA
TGTGCCACCAGTGATAGCCAGGGGCATCAGCCCCAGCATTTT | CATSDSQGHQPQHF | TRBJ1-5 | NA | TRBV24-1 | NA
TGCAGCGCGGGGTCGGGATACTCCTACGAGCAGTACTTC | CSAGSGYSYEQYF | TRBJ2-7 | NA | TRBV29-1 | NA
TGCGTCAGCAGCTCCCAGGGTCCCGGAGGAACTGAAGCTTTCTTT | CVSSSQGPGGTEAFF | TRBJ1-1 | NA | TRBV5-1 | NA
TGCAGGGCCGGACAGGGCGGAGGGGCTGACTACACCTTC | CRAGQGGGADYTF | TRBJ1-2 | NA | TRBV29-1 | TRBD1
TGTGCCAGCAGAAGCATAGGACAGCAAGAGACCCAGTACTTC | CASRSIGQQETQYF | TRBJ2-5 | NA | TRBV25-1 | NA
TGCAGCGCTACTAGCGGGAACTCCTACGAGCAGTACTTC | CSATSGNSYEQYF | TRBJ2-7 | NA | TRBV29-1 | TRBD2
TGTGCCTGGAAAGGGCAGGGAAGGGGAGAGACCCAGTACTTC | CAWKGQGRGETQYF | TRBJ2-5 | NA | TRBV30 | NA
TGCAGCGTCAAGCCTCTCAGCGGACAGGGCACAGATACGCAGTATTTT | CSVKPLSGQGTDTQYF | TRBJ2-3 | few | TRBV29-1 | TRBD1
TGCGCCAGCAGCTTACCCAAAAGGAATGAGCAGTTCTTC | CASSLPKRNEQFF | TRBJ2-1 | NA | TRBV5-1 | NA
TGTGCCAGCAGTCGGCAGCGGGAGGGCTCGAACGAGCAGTACTTC | CASSRQREGSNEQYF | TRBJ2-7 | NA | TRBV28 | TRBD2
TGTGCCAGCAGTTACTTTGGACTGCCCAATGAGCAGTTCTTC | CASSYFGLPNEQFF | TRBJ2-1 | NA | TRBV6-5 | NA
TGCGCCAGCAGCCAAACCTTCGGACGAGCGGGAGGGAATGAGCAGTTCTTC | CASSQTFGRAGGNEQFF | TRBJ2-1 | NA | TRBV4-1 | TRBD2
TGTGCCATCAGTTCCGGGAGCTCCTATGGCTACACCTTC | CAISSGSSYGYTF | TRBJ1-2 | NA | TRBV10-3 | NA
TGCGCCAGCGGGGACCTTGGGAGTCAGCCCCAGCATTTT | CASGDLGSQPQHF | TRBJ1-5 | few | TRBV10-2 | NA
TGTGCCAGCAGCTCGGCCCCGAATGGGGCCAACGTCCTGACTTTC | CASSSAPNGANVLTF | TRBJ2-6 | NA | TRBV11-1 | NA
TGTGCCAGCAGCTTCTCCGGGGGGCCAGAGACCCAGTACTTC | CASSFSGGPETQYF | TRBJ2-5 | NA | TRBV7-2 | NA
TGTGCCAGCAGCCGACTAGCGGGAGCAGGATACGAGCAGTACTTC | CASSRLAGAGYEQYF | TRBJ2-7 | few | TRBV7-2 | TRBD2
TGCAGTGCTAGAGAAGTTAGCGGGAGGTCGTACAATGAGCAGTTCTTC | CSAREVSGRSYNEQFF | TRBJ2-1 | NA | TRBV20-1 | TRBD2
TGCAGCGTTGAACAGGGTGAAACTGAAGCTTTCTTT | CSVEQGETEAFF | TRBJ1-1 | few | TRBV29-1 | NA
TGTGCCAGCAGCCCTAGCGCAGGGTTCAATGAGCAGTTCTTC | CASSPSAGFNEQFF | TRBJ2-1 | many | TRBV7-6 | NA
TGTGCCAGCAGCCCCCGTGGGAGCGGGGCCCCCTACGAGCAGTACTTC | CASSPRGSGAPYEQYF | TRBJ2-7 | once | TRBV9 | TRBD2
TGCAGTGCTAGTTTAGTCAGGGGGGGCAATCAGCCCCAGCATTTT | CSASLVRGGNQPQHF | TRBJ1-5 | NA | TRBV20-1 | TRBD1
TGTGCCAGCAGCCCTAGCCGACCGGGACTAATGTTTCGAGATACGCAGTATTTT | CASSPSRPGLMFRDTQYF | TRBJ2-3 | few | TRBV7-8 | TRBD2
TGCGCCAGCAGCTTGGGAGGGACAGGGGGGCCCTACGAGCAGTACTTC | CASSLGGTGGPYEQYF | TRBJ2-7 | few | TRBV5-1 | TRBD1
TGTGCCAGCAGCCCCTACGGGAGGAAAGAGACCCAGTACTTC | CASSPYGRKETQYF | TRBJ2-5 | NA | TRBV7-2 | TRBD2
TGTGCCAGCAGTTTATCGGCTAGCGGGAGGAGGGGGCAGTTCTTC | CASSLSASGRRGQFF | TRBJ2-1 | NA | TRBV27 | TRBD2
TGTGCCAGCAGCGTCGACCGACTAGTGCTGTTTTTT | CASSVDRLVLFF | TRBJ2-2 | NA | TRBV9 | NA
TGCAGTGCTAGAGGGGTATCTGGGGCCAACGTCCTGACTTTC | CSARGVSGANVLTF | TRBJ2-6 | few | TRBV20-1 | NA
TGTGCCAGCAGCCCTACCCCGGACTACTCCTACGAGCAGTACTTC | CASSPTPDYSYEQYF | TRBJ2-7 | NA | TRBV7-6 | NA
TGCAGCCTGAGAACATACAATGAGCAGTTCTTC | CSLRTYNEQFF | TRBJ2-1 | few | TRBV29-1 | NA